This TCR beta chain was profiled in a study of response to subunit inactivated influenza vaccine. Study results and caveats: There was a suggestion from the authors that each seasonal influenza vaccination recruits few new T cells.

Germline CDR1 MGHRA, CDR2 YSYEKL. The CDR3 length is 13 residues. Trimming cost V 1 base and J 4 bases, with 7 bases left between them. TCRdb independently ran MiXCR on the RT-PCR reads; one entry per CDR3 protein. Counted here are about 480,000 distinct CDR3 sequences, 25% occurring once; the ten biggest clones make up 1.5% to 2%. On this clonotype: Its antigen is still unknown.

Sequencing used CD4+ T cells sorted from PBMCs, obtained roughly 5 days after vaccination. The rearrangement joins TRBV4-1 to TRBJ1-1; D not resolved. This clonotype was sampled from a man in his fifties who received an inactivated influenza vaccine. CDR3 nucleotides: TGCGCCAGCAGCCAAGGGTTGGGCACTGAAGCTTTCTTT. This translates into CASSQGLGTEAFF.